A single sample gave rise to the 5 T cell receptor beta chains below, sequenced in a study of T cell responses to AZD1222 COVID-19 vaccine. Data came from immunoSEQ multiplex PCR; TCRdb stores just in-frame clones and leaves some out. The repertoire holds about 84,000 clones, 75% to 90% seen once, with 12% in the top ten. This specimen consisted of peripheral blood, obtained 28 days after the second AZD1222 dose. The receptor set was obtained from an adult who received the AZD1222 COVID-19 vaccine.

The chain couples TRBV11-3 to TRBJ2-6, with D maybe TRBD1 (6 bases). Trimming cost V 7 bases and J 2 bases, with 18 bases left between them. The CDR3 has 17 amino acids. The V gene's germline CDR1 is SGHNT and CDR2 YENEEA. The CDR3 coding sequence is TGTGCCAGCACCCAAAACTCCAGGGGCACTGGGGCCAACGTCCTGACTTTC. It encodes CASTQNSRGTGANVLTF.

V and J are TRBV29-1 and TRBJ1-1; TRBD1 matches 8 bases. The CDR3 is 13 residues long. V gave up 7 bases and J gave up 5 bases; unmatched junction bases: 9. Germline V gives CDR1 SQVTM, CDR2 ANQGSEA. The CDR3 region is CSAHTGGGTEAFF. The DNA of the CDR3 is TGCAGCGCCCATACAGGGGGAGGTACTGAAGCTTTCTTT. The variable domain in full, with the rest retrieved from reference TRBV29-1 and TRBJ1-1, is SAVISQKPSRDICQRGTSLTIQCQVDSQVTMMFWYRQQPGQSLTLIATANQGSEATYESGFVIDKFPISRPNLTFSTLTVSNMSPEDSSIYLCSAHTGGGTEAFFGQGTRLTVV.

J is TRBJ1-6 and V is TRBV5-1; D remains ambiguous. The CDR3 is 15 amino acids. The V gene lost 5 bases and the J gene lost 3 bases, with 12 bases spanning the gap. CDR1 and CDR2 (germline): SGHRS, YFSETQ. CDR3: CASRPTELYNSPLHF. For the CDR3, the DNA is TGCGCCAGCAGGCCTACGGAACTCTATAATTCACCCCTCCACTTT.

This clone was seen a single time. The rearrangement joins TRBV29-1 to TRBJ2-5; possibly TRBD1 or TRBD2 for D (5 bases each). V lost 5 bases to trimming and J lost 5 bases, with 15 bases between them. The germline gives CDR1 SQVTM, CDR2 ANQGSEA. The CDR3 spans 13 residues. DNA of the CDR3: TGCAGCGTTTACGGGGACCTTGGGGAGACCCAGTACTTC. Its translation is CSVYGDLGETQYF.

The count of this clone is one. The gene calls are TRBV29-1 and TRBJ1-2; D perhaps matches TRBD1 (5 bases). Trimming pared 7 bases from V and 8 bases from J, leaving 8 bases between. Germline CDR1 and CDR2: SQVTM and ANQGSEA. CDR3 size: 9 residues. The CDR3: CSAGNGYTF. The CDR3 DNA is TGCAGCGCAGGGAACGGCTACACCTTC.